This TCR beta chain originates from a study of OX40 agonist ivuxolimab in advanced cancers. V lost 6 bases and J 0 bases, leaving 6 bases between the germline ends. Per germline, CDR1 SGHVS and CDR2 FQNEAQ. The CDR3 contains 13 residues. Findings of the study overall: People who partly responded at 0.1-3.0 mg/kg had some of the least clonal expansion seen.

On this clone itself: Its antigen is undetermined.

The data were produced by immunoSEQ multiplex PCR, yet TCRdb's version contains in-frame clones alone and is incomplete. The sample includes just under 85,000 clones, about 81% of them seen just once. This receptor was taken from an adult with an advanced solid tumor such as melanoma, head and neck, liver or kidney cancer. The specimen comprised CD4+ or CD8+ T cells sorted from blood, sampled in a trial of the OX40 agonist ivuxolimab. This chain uses TRBV7-8 with TRBJ1-3, with D unclear. This chain's CDR3 is CASSRISGNTIYF. CDR3 sequence (DNA): TGTGCCAGCAGTCGGATCTCTGGAAACACCATATATTTT.